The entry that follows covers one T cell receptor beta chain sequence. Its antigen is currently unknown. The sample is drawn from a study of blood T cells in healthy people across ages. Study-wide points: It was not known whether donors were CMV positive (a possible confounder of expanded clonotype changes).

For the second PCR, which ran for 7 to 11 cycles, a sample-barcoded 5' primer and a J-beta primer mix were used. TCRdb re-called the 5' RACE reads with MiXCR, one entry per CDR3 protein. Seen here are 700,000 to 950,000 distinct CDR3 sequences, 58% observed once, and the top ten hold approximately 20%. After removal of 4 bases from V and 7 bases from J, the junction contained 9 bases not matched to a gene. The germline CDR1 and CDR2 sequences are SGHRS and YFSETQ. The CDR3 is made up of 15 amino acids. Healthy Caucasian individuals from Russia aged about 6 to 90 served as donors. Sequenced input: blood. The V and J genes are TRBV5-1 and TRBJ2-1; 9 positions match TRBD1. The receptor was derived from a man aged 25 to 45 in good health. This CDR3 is CASSLRDREINEQFF. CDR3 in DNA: TGCGCCAGCAGCCTGAGGGACAGGGAAATTAATGAGCAGTTCTTC.